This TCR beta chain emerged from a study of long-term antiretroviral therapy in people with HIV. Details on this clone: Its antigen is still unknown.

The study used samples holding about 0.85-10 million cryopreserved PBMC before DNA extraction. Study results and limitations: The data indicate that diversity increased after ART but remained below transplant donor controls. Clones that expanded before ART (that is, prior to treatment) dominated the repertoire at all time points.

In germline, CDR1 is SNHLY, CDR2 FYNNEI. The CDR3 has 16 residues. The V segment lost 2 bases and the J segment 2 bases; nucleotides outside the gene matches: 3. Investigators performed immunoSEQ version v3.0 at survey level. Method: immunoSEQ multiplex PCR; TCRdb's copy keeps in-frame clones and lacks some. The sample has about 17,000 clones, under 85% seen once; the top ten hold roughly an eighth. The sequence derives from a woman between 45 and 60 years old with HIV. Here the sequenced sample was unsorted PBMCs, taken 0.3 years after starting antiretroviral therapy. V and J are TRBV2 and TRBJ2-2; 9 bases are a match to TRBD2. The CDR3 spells CASSELAGHNTGELFF. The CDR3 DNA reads TGTGCCAGCAGTGAACTAGCGGGGCACAACACCGGGGAGCTGTTTTTT. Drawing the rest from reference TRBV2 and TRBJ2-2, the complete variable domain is EPEVTQTPSHQVTQMGQEVILRCVPISNHLYFYWYRQILGQKVEFLVSFYNNEISEKSEIFDDQFSVERPDGSNFTLKIRSTKLEDSAMYFCASSELAGHNTGELFFGEGSRLTVL.